Shown below are 23 T cell receptor beta chains from a single sample sequenced in a study of early stage breast cancer tumors. Assay used: immunoSEQ multiplex PCR; TCRdb lists only in-frame clones, some missing. Among around 71,000 clones listed, 65% to 80% were seen once. The sequencing input was blood. The receptors here all came from a person between 55 and 69 years old with breast cancer.

The V gene is TRBV6-1, the J gene TRBJ2-5; 7 nucleotides match TRBD2. The CDR3 runs 15 residues. V was pared by 8 bases and J by 3 bases, with 12 bases of the junction left unmatched. The germline gives CDR1 MNHNS, CDR2 SASEGT. In nucleotides, the CDR3 is TGTGCCAGCGGGGAAAAACTAGCGCCTAAAGAGACCCAGTACTTC. This codes for CASGEKLAPKETQYF.

This clone was recorded a few times. The V gene is TRBV19, the J gene TRBJ1-2; D is unresolved. V was trimmed by 9 bases and J by 4 bases, leaving 15 bases between them. Per the germline V gene, CDR1 is LNHDA and CDR2 is SQIVND (reference sequence). The CDR3 has 13 amino acids. The CDR3 reads CASALRSPYGYTF. The DNA of the CDR3 is TGTGCCAGCGCCTTGAGGAGTCCCTATGGCTACACCTTC.

The V call is TRBV7-9, the J call TRBJ2-7; 8 positions agree with TRBD1. Germline values: CDR1 SEHNR, CDR2 FQNEAQ (reference sequence). This CDR3 has 14 amino acids. V was pared by 7 bases and J by 0 bases, with 5 bases of the junction left unmatched. The CDR3 loop is CASTAGQGSYEQYF. Written as DNA, the CDR3 is TGTGCCAGCACCGCTGGACAGGGCTCCTACGAGCAGTACTTC.

The chain links TRBV2 to TRBJ1-2; D call uncertain. Trimming took 1 base from V and 7 from J, leaving 13 bases between them. Germline V CDR1 and CDR2: SNHLY, FYNNEI. This CDR3 is 14 amino acids long. The CDR3 reads CASSEGVFLFGYTF. CDR3 DNA: TGTGCCAGCAGTGAAGGGGTCTTTCTCTTTGGCTACACCTTC.

On this clone itself: The conserved final phenylalanine or tryptophan is absent from the CDR3, which likely points to a read error. The limits of the CDR3 on the DNA are not certain, so only TCRdb's listed CDR3 is given. The genes are TRBV28 and TRBJ1-3; TRBD1, the table's D call, lacks a check against the DNA. The germline gives CDR1 MDHEN, CDR2 SYDVKM. The CDR3 adds up to 11 amino acids, both ends counted. CDR3 loop: CASSFPGQPAN.

The chain is built from TRBV2 and TRBJ2-3; TRBD2 aligns across 12 bases. Germline values: CDR1 SNHLY, CDR2 FYNNEI. This CDR3 has 15 residues. With V trimmed by 4 bases and J by 1 base, 0 bases remained unmatched. The CDR3 DNA follows: TGTGCCAGCAGTGGGACTAGCGGGGGCACAGATACGCAGTATTTT. The encoded protein is CASSGTSGGTDTQYF.

The V and J genes are TRBV7-8 and TRBJ1-1; 7 bases are shared with TRBD1. J lost 5 bases, V lost 5 bases, and 8 bases had no gene match. The CDR3 runs 14 residues. The germline V gene encodes CDR1 SGHVS and CDR2 FQNEAQ. The CDR3 reads CASSPSTGTTEAFF. In nucleotides, the CDR3 is TGTGCCAGCAGCCCATCGACAGGGACGACTGAAGCTTTCTTT.

This clone was counted a single time. The gene calls are TRBV15 and TRBJ1-4; TRBD1 might be the D (6 bases). Germline CDR1 LNHNV, CDR2 YYDKDF (reference sequence). The CDR3 length is 13 residues. V shed 0 bases and J shed 11 bases, with 10 bases lying between them. CDR3 protein: CATSRDRRGKLFF. DNA for the CDR3: TGTGCCACCAGCAGAGATCGCAGGGGTAAACTGTTTTTT.

The V and J genes are TRBV4-1 and TRBJ2-1; possibly TRBD2 for D (7 bases). This CDR3 spans 14 amino acids. V dropped 7 bases and J dropped 6 bases, with 16 bases sitting between them. Germline V CDR1 and CDR2: MGHRA, YSYEKL. Here the CDR3 reads CASTLRGGSNEQFF. The CDR3 DNA follows: TGCGCCAGCACCCTAAGGGGGGGTAGCAATGAGCAGTTCTTC.

The rearrangement joins TRBV7-2 to TRBJ2-1; TRBD1 aligns across 8 bases. Germline V gives CDR1 SGHTA, CDR2 FQGNSA. V was pared by 1 base and J by 8 bases, with 10 bases of the junction left unmatched. This CDR3 is 16 amino acids long. This CDR3 is CASSLVPGGLSDEQFF. In DNA form, the CDR3 reads TGTGCCAGCAGCTTAGTTCCAGGGGGCTTGAGTGATGAGCAGTTCTTC. Using reference TRBV7-2 and TRBJ2-1 for the parts outside the CDR3, the full variable domain is GAGVSQSPSNKVTEKGKDVELRCDPISGHTALYWYRQSLGQGLEFLIYFQGNSAPDKSGLPSDRFSAERTGGSVSTLTIQRTQQEDSAVYLCASSLVPGGLSDEQFFGPGTRLTVL.

The chain couples TRBV5-4 to TRBJ1-6; D gene ambiguous. CDR1 and CDR2 from the germline V gene are SGHNT and YYREEE (reference sequence). Trimming left V 0 bases short and J 6 bases short, with 7 bases between. This CDR3 spans 14 amino acids. CDR3 amino acids: CASSLGQTNSPLHF. The CDR3 nucleotides are TGTGCCAGCAGCTTGGGGCAGACTAATTCACCCCTCCACTTT. Using reference TRBV5-4 and TRBJ1-6 for the parts outside the CDR3, the full variable domain is ETGVTQSPTHLIKTRGQQVTLRCSSQSGHNTVSWYQQALGQGPQFIFQYYREEENGRGNFPPRFSGLQFPNYSSELNVNALELDDSALYLCASSLGQTNSPLHFGNGTRLTVT.

The rearrangement uses TRBV5-1 and TRBJ2-5, with unresolved D. Between the trimmed V and J ends, which lost 2 bases and 1 base, there was a span of 0 bases. This CDR3 spans 11 amino acids. CDR1 is SGHRS, CDR2 YFSETQ, per germline. The CDR3 region is CASSFQETQYF. DNA for the CDR3: TGCGCCAGCAGCTTCCAAGAGACCCAGTACTTC.

The CDR3 DNA reads as TGTGCCAGCAGCCCCCCCCGGGACGATGGCTACACCTTC. Protein sequence: CASSPPRDDGYTF. V gene TRBV13 combines with J gene TRBJ1-2; tentatively, D is TRBD1 (5 bases). CDR3 length: 13 residues. V gave up 5 bases and J gave up 6 bases, with 13 bases separating them. The germline CDR1 and CDR2 sequences are PRHDT and FYEKMQ (reference sequence).

The V and J genes are TRBV19 and TRBJ2-5, with 15 bases aligning to TRBD2. The CDR3 has 16 residues. V shed 1 base and J 4 bases; nucleotides not matched to a gene: 1. Germline V gene sequence: CDR1 LNHDA, CDR2 SQIVND (reference sequence). CDR3 sequence reads: CASSIGGLAGGETQYF. The CDR3 nucleotides read TGTGCCAGTAGTATAGGGGGACTAGCGGGAGGAGAGACCCAGTACTTC.

This clone was detected only a few times. The rearrangement uses TRBV2 and TRBJ1-5; D is possibly TRBD1 (6 bases). The CDR3 is 14 residues long. V was clipped by 6 bases and J by 1 base, with 10 bases between them. Per germline, CDR1 SNHLY and CDR2 FYNNEI. The CDR3 is CASRGGSSNQPQHF. For the CDR3, the DNA is TGTGCCAGCAGAGGGGGGTCAAGCAATCAGCCCCAGCATTTT.

V and J are TRBV5-1 and TRBJ1-1; D uncertain. The CDR3 contains 14 residues. V was cut by 2 bases and J by 3 bases, with 11 bases left in between. Germline lookup yields CDR1 SGHRS and CDR2 YFSETQ. CDR3 nucleotide sequence: TGCGCCAGCAGCTTTGACGGGGAAGACACTGAAGCTTTCTTT. This gives the protein CASSFDGEDTEAFF.

A remark on this clone: This sample also contains other DNA sequences that code for the same CDR3. V gene TRBV11-3 combines with J gene TRBJ1-1; TRBD1 is a possible D gene (6 bases). Germline lookup yields CDR1 SGHNT and CDR2 YENEEA. V was pared by 5 bases and J by 1 base, with 8 bases between. The CDR3 loop spans 13 amino acids. CDR3 DNA: TGTGCCAGCAGCCTAGGGGGGAACACTGAAGCTTTCTTT. Its translation is CASSLGGNTEAFF.

The gene calls are TRBV7-9 and TRBJ1-4; a possible D gene is TRBD1 (5 bases). Germline CDR1 SEHNR, CDR2 FQNEAQ (reference sequence). The germline V and J ends were trimmed by 5 bases and 0 bases, with 10 bases remaining between them. The CDR3 has 15 residues. CDR3 coding DNA: TGTGCCAGCAGCCAGCCGGGGGCAACTAATGAAAAACTGTTTTTT. It yields the protein CASSQPGATNEKLFF.

The chain links TRBV11-2 to TRBJ2-7; 9 nucleotides line up with TRBD1. CDR3 size: 15 residues. The ends lost 1 base at V and 3 bases at J; junction bases unmatched: 4. CDR1 is SGHAT and CDR2 is FQNNGV in the germline V gene. Here the CDR3 DNA reads TGTGCCAGCAGCTTAGCGGGACAGGGTTTCTACGAGCAGTACTTC. It specifies CASSLAGQGFYEQYF.

This clone was observed a few times. This sequence joins TRBV6-5 and TRBJ2-2; D not certain. The CDR3 consists of 13 residues. Trimming left V 8 bases short and J 6 bases short, with 13 bases between. CDR1 is MNHEY and CDR2 is SVGAGI in the germline V gene. CDR3 in DNA: TGTGCCAGCTCAGTTAACGGGCCCGGGGAGCTGTTTTTT. Translated, it gives CASSVNGPGELFF.

The chain is built from TRBV28 and TRBJ2-1; possible D gene TRBD2, 6 bases. The CDR3 runs to 14 residues. V shed 4 bases and J shed 3 bases, with 10 bases lying between them. Germline V gene sequence: CDR1 MDHEN, CDR2 SYDVKM. The CDR3 DNA is TGTGCCAGCAGTTACGGGGAGGACTACAATGAGCAGTTCTTC. It translates to CASSYGEDYNEQFF.

In its sample, this clone was seen once. The chain employs TRBV5-5 and TRBJ1-3; unclear D gene. The CDR3 loop spans 16 amino acids. Germline values: CDR1 SGHKS, CDR2 YYEKEE (reference sequence). Trimming removed 2 bases at V and 0 bases at J, with 12 bases between. This CDR3 is CASSFWTHGSGNTIYF. The CDR3 nucleotides are TGTGCCAGCAGCTTCTGGACCCATGGCTCTGGAAACACCATATATTTT.

To note about this clone: One end of the junction does not line up with germline, which may come from a read error. V usage is TRBV6-1 and J usage is TRBJ2-7; 9 nucleotides match TRBD1. The CDR3 contains 12 residues. The germline gives CDR1 MNHNS, CDR2 SASEGT. The CDR3 DNA sequence: TGTGCCAGCAGTGAAGCCCGGGACAGGGAAAACTTC. Amino acid sequence: CASSEARDRENF.